These T cell receptor beta chains were read from a single sample in a study of prognosis after radiotherapy for stage I lung cancer. In TCRdb, the multiplex PCR reads were re-called with MiXCR into one record per CDR3 protein. Seen here are fewer than 25,000 distinct CDR3 sequences, 35% to 45% observed once, and the top ten hold approximately 50%. The sequencing used PBMCs, collected before or after stereotactic body radiation therapy (not recorded which). The source is a donor over 45 with non-small cell lung cancer. Each CDR3 is given with its conserved first and last residue. Each record gives: D gene, J gene, clone size, V gene, CDR3 DNA, CDR3 protein. D genes are given only for firm matches. The size of a clone is reported for some rows only, either as once, few or many, or as a class for expanded clones.

>-|TRBJ1-1|-|TRBV9
TGTGCCAGCAGCCCTCAGGGGCATAACACTGAAGCTTTCTTT
CASSPQGHNTEAFF
>-|TRBJ1-1|-|TRBV25-1
TGTGCCAGCAGTGGATGGGCAGGGACTGAAGCTTTCTTT
CASSGWAGTEAFF
>-|TRBJ2-7|many|TRBV5-1
TGCGCCAGCAGCTTTACCGGGAGAGTCGACGAGCAGTACTTC
CASSFTGRVDEQYF
>-|TRBJ2-3|-|TRBV27
TGTGCCAGCAGTTCGTCCGCGGATACGCAGTATTTT
CASSSSADTQYF
>-|TRBJ2-7|many|TRBV12-3/TRBV12-4
TGTGCCAGCAGGACCGGGTCAAGCTCCTACGAGCAGTACTTC
CASRTGSSSYEQYF
>TRBD1|TRBJ2-7|-|TRBV2
TGTGCCAGCAGTGTCAGGGGGCAAACCTACGAGCAGTACTTC
CASSVRGQTYEQYF
>-|TRBJ2-7|-|TRBV15
TGTGCCACCAGCCGAATCTACGGGTACGAGCAGTACTTC
CATSRIYGYEQYF
>-|TRBJ2-2|many|TRBV3-1
TGTGCCAGCAGATATAGCGGCTTAAACACCGGGGAGCTGTTTTTT
CASRYSGLNTGELFF
>-|TRBJ1-1|many|TRBV5-1
TGCGCCAGCAGCTTGGGCCCCGCCGCGGGGGGGACGTCTGAAGCTTTCTTT
CASSLGPAAGGTSEAFF
>-|TRBJ2-7|many|TRBV28
TGTGCCAGCAGTTTATATAGGTTTGTCTCCTACGAGCAGTACTTC
CASSLYRFVSYEQYF
>-|TRBJ2-7|many|TRBV2
TGTGCCAGCAGTGAAGCGGGCCGTTTGGGCGAGCAGTACTTC
CASSEAGRLGEQYF
>-|TRBJ2-5|few|TRBV18
TGTGCCAGCTCACCACCAACGAGGAGAGAGACCCAGTACTTC
CASSPPTRRETQYF
>-|TRBJ2-1|-|TRBV4-1
TGCGCCAGCAGCCAACCTAGCTGGGGATCGGGGAATGAGCAGTTCTTC
CASSQPSWGSGNEQFF
>-|TRBJ2-5|many|TRBV5-1
TGCGCCAGCAGCTTTCCGGGGCAAGAGACCCAGTACTTC
CASSFPGQETQYF
>TRBD1|TRBJ2-2|-|TRBV6-2/TRBV6-3
TGTGCCAGCAGTGAAGGGACAGGCGTTGCCGGGGAGCTGTTTTTT
CASSEGTGVAGELFF
>-|TRBJ2-2|-|TRBV6-5
TGTGCCAGCAGTTACTACCAGGGTAACACCGGGGAGCTGTTTTTT
CASSYYQGNTGELFF
>TRBD2|TRBJ2-5|many|TRBV12-3/TRBV12-4
TGTGCCAGCAGTTTCTCTAGCGGGAGGCTTCGAGAGACCCAGTACTTC
CASSFSSGRLRETQYF
>-|TRBJ2-7|many|TRBV28
TGTGCCAGCAGCGGGTACGAGCAGTACTTC
CASSGYEQYF
>-|TRBJ2-2|-|TRBV27
TGTGCCAGCAGTGAGGCCGGCACCGGGGAGCTGTTTTTT
CASSEAGTGELFF
>-|TRBJ2-5|-|TRBV20-1
TGCAGTGCTAGAGAAGGGGGGGAGACCCAGTACTTC
CSAREGGETQYF
>-|TRBJ1-2|many|TRBV15
TGTGCCACCAGCAAATGGGAGGCTCGGAACTATGGCTACACCTTC
CATSKWEARNYGYTF
>-|TRBJ1-1|many|TRBV10-3
TGTGCCATCAGTGCCGATCGTGAAGCTTTCTTT
CAISADREAFF
>TRBD1|TRBJ1-4|many|TRBV27
TGTGCCAGCAGTTTGGAAGGGTGGGGCAGGGGGAATGAAAAACTGTTTTTT
CASSLEGWGRGNEKLFF
>-|TRBJ1-2|few|TRBV7-2
TGTGCCAGCAGCCCAGGGGATGTCGGCTATGGCTACACCTTC
CASSPGDVGYGYTF
>-|TRBJ2-2|many|TRBV5-1
TGCGCCACTCCGGTAGGGGCTACGAACACCGGGGAGCTGTTTTTT
CATPVGATNTGELFF
>-|TRBJ2-7|-|TRBV7-9
TGTGCCAGCAGCCCCCGGACCGTCGGAACCTACGAGCAGTACTTC
CASSPRTVGTYEQYF
>TRBD2|TRBJ2-7|many|TRBV20-1
TGCAGTGCTAGCCCGCTCCGGACTAGCGGGAGGGCCAGGGGATACGAGCAGTACTTC
CSASPLRTSGRARGYEQYF
>-|TRBJ2-5|few|TRBV3-1
TGTGCCAGCAGCCAAGGGCTGGGGGCGGGAGAGGGACCCCAAGAGACCCAGTACTTC
CASSQGLGAGEGPQETQYF